Listed below are T cell receptor beta chains from one sample, sequenced in a study of PD-L1 blockade in urothelial cancer. Clones were read by immunoSEQ multiplex PCR, and TCRdb kept only the in-frame ones, dropping some. The data hold tens of thousands of clones, with roughly 89% observed a single time. The starting material was PBMCs, obtained around atezolizumab (anti-PD-L1) treatment. The receptors were sampled from an older woman with urothelial cancer. CDR3s include the opening cysteine and the closing phenylalanine or tryptophan. The D gene is left open where the match is weak. Clone size is stated in some rows and not others, as once, few, many or a class when expanded.

V	J	size	D	CDR3	DNA
TRBV7-3	TRBJ1-1	NA	TRBD1	CASSQNDRDTEAFF	TGTGCCAGCAGCCAGAACGACAGGGACACTGAAGCTTTCTTT
TRBV10-3	TRBJ2-7	NA	TRBD2	CAISESGSSYEQYF	TGTGCCATCAGTGAAAGCGGGAGTTCCTACGAGCAGTACTTC
TRBV29-1	TRBJ1-2	NA	NA	CSVAEGGDGYTF	TGCAGCGTTGCCGAGGGGGGGGATGGCTACACCTTC
TRBV19	TRBJ2-5	NA	TRBD2	CASRTSGSGETQYF	TGTGCCAGCAGGACTAGCGGGAGCGGAGAGACCCAGTACTTC
TRBV13	TRBJ2-7	few	TRBD1	CASRSAGTGPYEQYF	TGTGCCAGCAGATCTGCCGGGACAGGGCCCTACGAGCAGTACTTC
TRBV5-1	TRBJ1-1	once	TRBD1	CASSLGQGLWAEAFF	TGCGCCAGCAGCTTGGGACAGGGACTCTGGGCTGAAGCTTTCTTT
TRBV7-9	TRBJ1-2	NA	NA	CASSLSRLFAHGYTF	TGTGCCAGCAGCTTATCCCGACTGTTCGCCCATGGCTACACCTTC
TRBV16	TRBJ2-2	once	NA	CASSRTSTSSRRYSGELFF	TGTGCCAGCAGCCGCACTTCCACTAGTAGCCGGAGGTACAGCGGGGAGCTGTTTTTT
TRBV9	TRBJ1-3	NA	NA	CASTPWGGMDAGNTIYF	TGTGCCAGCACCCCTTGGGGAGGGATGGACGCTGGAAACACCATATATTTT
TRBV7-2	TRBJ1-1	NA	NA	CASSSKRHSGAEAFF	TGTGCCAGCAGCTCTAAGCGCCACAGCGGTGCTGAAGCTTTCTTT
TRBV5-4	TRBJ2-1	NA	TRBD2	CASSLGTRSDNEQFF	TGTGCCAGCAGTTTAGGGACTAGGTCTGACAATGAGCAGTTCTTC
TRBV10-3	TRBJ2-2	NA	NA	CAISDSAGELFF	TGTGCCATCAGTGACTCCGCGGGGGAGCTGTTTTTT
TRBV11-2	TRBJ2-2	NA	TRBD1	CASSTGTGGRWTGELFF	TGTGCCAGCAGCACCGGGACAGGGGGAAGATGGACCGGGGAGCTGTTTTTT
TRBV9	TRBJ2-7	NA	TRBD2	CASSVAATSLYEQYF	TGTGCCAGCAGCGTAGCCGCGACTAGCCTCTACGAGCAGTACTTC
TRBV5-6	TRBJ2-3	NA	TRBD1	CASSLDRDTQYF	TGTGCCAGCAGCCTGGACAGGGACACGCAGTATTTT
TRBV19	TRBJ1-2	NA	NA	CASSITGADYGYTF	TGTGCCAGTAGTATAACTGGGGCTGACTATGGCTACACCTTC
TRBV7-2	TRBJ2-3	NA	NA	CASSLVWMSVRTDTQYF	TGTGCCAGCAGCTTAGTTTGGATGAGCGTTAGAACAGATACGCAGTATTTT
TRBV19	TRBJ2-2	NA	TRBD1	CATPRTGVTGELFF	TGTGCCACTCCGAGGACAGGGGTCACCGGGGAGCTGTTTTTT
TRBV18	TRBJ2-3	NA	NA	CASSPPGSGADTQYF	TGTGCCAGCTCACCTCCTGGGAGTGGGGCAGATACGCAGTATTTT
TRBV10-3	TRBJ2-7	NA	NA	CAISPYSDSYEQYF	TGTGCCATCAGTCCTTACTCGGACAGCTACGAGCAGTACTTC
TRBV6-1	TRBJ2-7	NA	TRBD2	CASRGTSGSGYEQYF	TGTGCCAGCAGGGGGACTAGCGGGAGTGGTTACGAGCAGTACTTC
TRBV7-2	TRBJ2-3	NA	NA	CASSLDSQLYSDTQYF	TGTGCCAGCAGCCTAGATTCACAACTATATTCAGATACGCAGTATTTT
TRBV6-6	TRBJ1-2	NA	TRBD1	CASSWTSDRGDGYTF	TGTGCCAGCAGCTGGACCTCGGACAGGGGGGATGGCTACACCTTC
TRBV11-2	TRBJ1-5	NA	TRBD1	CASSPGTGRYSNQPQHF	TGTGCCAGCAGCCCAGGGACAGGGAGATATAGCAATCAGCCCCAGCATTTT
TRBV6-5	TRBJ2-3	NA	TRBD2	CASSPIAGGADTQYF	TGTGCCAGCAGTCCCATAGCGGGGGGGGCAGATACGCAGTATTTT
TRBV6-5	TRBJ1-1	NA	TRBD1	CASRPGTGGLTEAFF	TGTGCCAGCAGACCCGGGACAGGGGGGTTGACTGAAGCTTTCTTT
TRBV27	TRBJ1-5	NA	NA	CASSCGSGLWNQPQHF	TGTGCCAGCAGTTGCGGATCGGGACTGTGGAATCAGCCCCAGCATTTT
TRBV29-1	TRBJ2-2	NA	NA	CSVYTPGLYTGELFF	TGCAGCGTCTATACCCCTGGGCTATACACCGGGGAGCTGTTTTTT
TRBV5-8	TRBJ2-5	NA	TRBD2	CASGLKGLAEETQYF	TGTGCCAGCGGACTCAAGGGACTAGCGGAAGAGACCCAGTACTTC
TRBV5-1	TRBJ2-2	NA	NA	CASSLEGSMSGELFF	TGCGCCAGCAGCTTGGAGGGGTCCATGTCCGGGGAGCTGTTTTTT
TRBV6-5	TRBJ2-7	medium-sized	TRBD2	CASRQGLAGAYEQYF	TGTGCCAGCAGGCAGGGACTAGCGGGAGCCTACGAGCAGTACTTC
TRBV7-9	TRBJ2-7	NA	TRBD2	CASSLGRTSGIYEQYF	TGTGCCAGCAGCTTGGGGCGGACTAGCGGGATATACGAGCAGTACTTC
TRBV7-7	TRBJ2-5	few	NA	CASSLIRQETQYF	TGTGCCAGCAGCTTAATCAGACAAGAGACCCAGTACTTC
TRBV18	TRBJ2-1	few	TRBD2	CASSPPRGGGDNEQFF	TGTGCCAGCTCACCACCCAGGGGCGGGGGGGACAATGAGCAGTTCTTC
TRBV9	TRBJ2-1	NA	TRBD2	CASSGLAGVGEQFF	TGTGCCAGCAGCGGGCTAGCGGGAGTCGGTGAGCAGTTCTTC
TRBV6-6	TRBJ2-7	NA	NA	CASSYFHPGEQYF	TGTGCCAGCAGTTACTTCCACCCGGGGGAGCAGTACTTC
TRBV5-8	TRBJ2-7	NA	TRBD2	CASNLKSGGGYEQYF	TGTGCCAGCAACCTAAAGTCGGGGGGTGGCTACGAGCAGTACTTC
TRBV27	TRBJ1-2	NA	TRBD1	CASSPRTGGFYYGYTF	TGTGCCAGCAGCCCCCGGACAGGGGGCTTTTACTATGGCTACACCTTC
TRBV13	TRBJ2-2	NA	NA	CASSLQAGAYNTGELFF	TGTGCCAGCAGCTTACAGGCGGGGGCCTATAACACCGGGGAGCTGTTTTTT
TRBV28	TRBJ2-3	NA	NA	CASISKRASTDTQYF	TGTGCCAGCATATCTAAGCGGGCCAGCACAGATACGCAGTATTTT
TRBV29-1	TRBJ2-1	NA	NA	CSVWQGNENEQFF	TGCAGCGTTTGGCAGGGGAATGAAAATGAGCAGTTCTTC
TRBV7-9	TRBJ1-2	NA	TRBD1	CASSSGQNYGYTF	TGTGCCAGCAGTTCGGGACAGAACTATGGCTACACCTTC
TRBV18	TRBJ2-3	NA	NA	CASSPTGTSTDTQYF	TGTGCCAGCTCACCAACCGGGACTAGCACAGATACGCAGTATTTT
TRBV6-5	TRBJ1-1	NA	NA	CASAPGDTVEAFF	TGTGCCAGCGCCCCTGGGGACACCGTTGAAGCTTTCTTT
TRBV11-2	TRBJ2-6	NA	NA	CASSFAGNSGANVLTF	TGTGCCAGCAGCTTTGCAGGGAACTCTGGGGCCAACGTCCTGACTTTC
TRBV28	TRBJ2-3	NA	NA	CASSLRGSTDTQYF	TGTGCCAGCAGTTTACGGGGGAGCACAGATACGCAGTATTTT
TRBV7-6	TRBJ1-4	NA	TRBD1	CASSPRDSPGNEKLFF	TGTGCCAGCAGCCCCAGGGACAGTCCGGGTAATGAAAAACTGTTTTTT
TRBV29-1	TRBJ1-1	NA	NA	CSVAAPMAMNTEAFF	TGCAGCGTTGCCGCCCCAATGGCAATGAACACTGAAGCTTTCTTT
TRBV6-5	TRBJ2-7	NA	TRBD1	CATPKEGQGSYEQYF	TGTGCCACTCCCAAGGAAGGACAGGGCTCCTACGAGCAGTACTTC
TRBV28	TRBJ2-5	NA	TRBD1	CASSPTGGRETQYF	TGTGCCAGCAGCCCGACAGGGGGCCGAGAGACCCAGTACTTC
TRBV5-6	TRBJ2-7	NA	TRBD1	CASSSLKDRVFSEQYF	TGTGCCAGCAGCTCGCTAAAGGACAGGGTCTTTTCCGAGCAGTACTTC
TRBV20-1	TRBJ1-1	NA	NA	CSASRGAIAFF	TGCAGTGCTAGTCGGGGGGCGATAGCTTTCTTT